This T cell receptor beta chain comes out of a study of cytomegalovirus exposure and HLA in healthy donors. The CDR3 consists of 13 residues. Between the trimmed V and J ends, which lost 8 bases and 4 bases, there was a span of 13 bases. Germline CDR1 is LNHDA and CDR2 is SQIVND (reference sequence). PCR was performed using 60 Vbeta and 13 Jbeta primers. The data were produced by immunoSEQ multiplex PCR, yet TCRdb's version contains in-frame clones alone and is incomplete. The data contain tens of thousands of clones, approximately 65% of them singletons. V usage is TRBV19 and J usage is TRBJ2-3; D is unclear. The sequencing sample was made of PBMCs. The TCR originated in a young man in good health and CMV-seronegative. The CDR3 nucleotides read TGTGCCAGTGCCCACTCACCCCCAGATACGCAGTATTTT. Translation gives CASAHSPPDTQYF.